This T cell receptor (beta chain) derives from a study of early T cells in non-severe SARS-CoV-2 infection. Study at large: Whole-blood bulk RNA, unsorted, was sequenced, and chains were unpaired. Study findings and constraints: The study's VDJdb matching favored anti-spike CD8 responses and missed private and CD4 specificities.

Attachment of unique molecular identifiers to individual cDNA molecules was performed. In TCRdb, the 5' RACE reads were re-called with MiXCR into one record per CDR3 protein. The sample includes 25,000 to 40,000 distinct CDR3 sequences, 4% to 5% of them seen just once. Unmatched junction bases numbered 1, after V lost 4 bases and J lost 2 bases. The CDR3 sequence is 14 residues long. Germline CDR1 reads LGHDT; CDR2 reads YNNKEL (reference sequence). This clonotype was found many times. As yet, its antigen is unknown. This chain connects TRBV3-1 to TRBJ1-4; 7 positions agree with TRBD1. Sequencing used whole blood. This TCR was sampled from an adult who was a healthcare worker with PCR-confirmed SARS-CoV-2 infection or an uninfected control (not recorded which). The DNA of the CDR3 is TGTGCCAGCAGCCTACAGGGGACTAATGAAAAACTGTTTTTT. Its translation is CASSLQGTNEKLFF.